The 9 T cell receptor beta chains presented below share a single source sample, sequenced in a study of early T cells in non-severe SARS-CoV-2 infection. TCRdb fed the 5' RACE reads into MiXCR, producing one record per CDR3 protein. Of about 83,000 distinct CDR3 sequences in the sample, approximately 15% were seen once. Sequencing input: whole blood. The receptors were gathered from an adult who was a healthcare worker with PCR-confirmed SARS-CoV-2 infection or an uninfected control (not recorded which).

In this sample, this clonotype turned up many times. The chain recombines TRBV9 with TRBJ2-3; 9 bases line up with TRBD2. The germline CDR1 and CDR2 sequences are SGDLS and YYNGEE. V dropped 0 bases and J dropped 6; count of bases not matched to a gene: 8. CDR3 length: 16 amino acids. DNA of the CDR3: TGTGCCAGCAGCGTAGAAGGCGGGGGGGCAGCGGATACGCAGTATTTT. Its translation is CASSVEGGGAADTQYF.

The chain has TRBV7-6 and TRBJ2-1; tentatively, D is TRBD2 (6 bases). Germline CDR1 reads SGHVS; CDR2 reads FNYEAQ. The CDR3 is 16 residues long. Trimming left V 5 bases short and J 9 bases short, with 23 bases between. CDR3 loop: CASSQTPGLDNFEQFF. The CDR3 bases are TGTGCCAGCAGCCAGACTCCGGGACTGGATAATTTTGAGCAGTTCTTC. Combining the CDR3 with reference TRBV7-6 and TRBJ2-1 gives the whole variable domain GAGVSQSPRYKVTKRGQDVALRCDPISGHVSLYWYRQALGQGPEFLTYFNYEAQQDKSGLPNDRFSAERPEGSISTLTIQRTEQRDSAMYRCASSQTPGLDNFEQFFGPGTRLTVL.

This chain joins TRBV7-9 and TRBJ1-1, with D possibly being TRBD1 (6 bases). V was clipped by 1 base and J by 7 bases, with 16 bases between them. The germline V gene has CDR1 SEHNR and CDR2 FQNEAQ (reference sequence). The CDR3 runs 15 residues. The CDR3 protein is CASSLDSRGSGEAFF. The CDR3 nucleotides are TGTGCCAGCAGCTTAGATTCCAGGGGATCCGGTGAAGCTTTCTTT.

CDR3 DNA sequence: TGTGCCAGCAGTCCCCGGGGAGGATCCCCCGGGGAGCTGTTTTTT. This codes for CASSPRGGSPGELFF. The chain joins TRBV6-2 or TRBV6-3 to TRBJ2-2, with D perhaps TRBD2 (6 bases). CDR3 size: 15 residues. Germline loops: CDR1 MNHEY, CDR2 SVGEGT. V lost 5 bases, J lost 6 bases, and 16 bases lay in between.

The CDR3 spells CASSYSRSETQYF. CDR3 nucleotides: TGTGCCAGCAGCTATAGCCGTTCGGAGACCCAGTACTTC. J is TRBJ2-5 and V is TRBV11-2; D is unclear. This CDR3 is 13 amino acids long. The germline gives CDR1 SGHAT, CDR2 FQNNGV. V dropped 4 bases and J dropped 5 bases, with 11 bases sitting between them.

The chain employs TRBV12-3 or TRBV12-4 and TRBJ2-2, with 7 nucleotides matching TRBD1. The CDR3 is made up of 14 amino acids. V shed 5 bases and J 7 bases; nucleotides not matched to a gene: 7. The CDR3 coding sequence is TGTGCCAGCAGTCCCGACAGGGCCCGCGGGGAGCTGTTTTTT. Translating it yields CASSPDRARGELFF.

In its sample, this clonotype was seen many times. V usage is TRBV7-9 and J usage is TRBJ1-1; 7 positions agree with TRBD1. V trimming: 5 bases; J trimming: 1 base; junction bases outside the gene matches: 10. The CDR3 consists of 16 residues. Germline V gene lookup returns CDR1 SEHNR and CDR2 FQNEAQ (reference sequence). The CDR3 DNA sequence: TGTGCCAGCAGCCCACCAGAACAGGGGTGGAACACTGAAGCTTTCTTT. This codes for CASSPPEQGWNTEAFF.

This clonotype has ten or more counts. The J gene is TRBJ2-7, the V gene TRBV27, with 8 bases fitting TRBD2. Germline V lookup: CDR1 MNHEY, CDR2 SMNVEV (reference sequence). Trimming cost V 5 bases and J 3 bases; bases outside gene matches: 3. This CDR3 contains 13 residues. CDR3 in DNA: TGTGCCAGCAGTGGCGCGGGGGGCTACGAGCAGTACTTC. Amino acid sequence: CASSGAGGYEQYF.

This clonotype has ten or more counts. The chain couples TRBV10-3 to TRBJ2-1, with D possibly matching TRBD2 (6 bases). V was pared by 8 bases and J by 3 bases, with 14 bases between. The CDR3 is 14 amino acids. The germline V gene encodes CDR1 ENHRY and CDR2 SYGVKD. CDR3 DNA: TGTGCCATCCGCAGTAGCGGAAACTACAATGAGCAGTTCTTC. This gives the protein CAIRSSGNYNEQFF.